A few counts support the clone carrying this T cell receptor beta chain. The source of the sample is a study of T-cell reconstitution after alpha-beta-depleted transplantation in children. As it was prepared, the TCRbeta library received unique molecular identifiers. TCRdb passed the PCR reads through MiXCR, listing each CDR3 protein once. Of nearly 400,000 distinct CDR3 sequences listed, just over 20% are singletons. Germline CDR1 reads MDHEN; CDR2 reads SYDVKM. The trim removed 8 bases at V and 0 bases at J, leaving 1 base unmatched. The CDR3 is made up of 12 amino acids. Sequencing used PBMCs from the stem cell graft donor, obtained from the stem cell graft. The sequence derives from a human donor who donated a stem cell graft to a child with acute myeloid leukemia. The V gene is TRBV28, the J gene TRBJ2-7; 7 bases are a match to TRBD2. As DNA, the CDR3 is TGTGCCAGCTGCGGGAGCTCCTACGAGCAGTACTTC. Translation gives CASCGSSYEQYF.